This TCR beta chain was identified in a study of cytomegalovirus exposure and HLA in healthy donors. The CDR3 is made up of 14 amino acids. The V gene's germline CDR1 is SGHNT and CDR2 YYREEE (reference sequence). The ends were cut back, 4 bases at V and 7 bases at J, with 14 bases in the middle. Vbeta (60) and Jbeta (13) primers were used in the PCR. Clones were sequenced by immunoSEQ multiplex PCR, and TCRdb holds only the in-frame ones, with some missing. This table holds under 150,000 clones, around 80% found once. V and J are TRBV5-4 and TRBJ2-2; possible D gene TRBD2, 5 bases. The sequence was obtained from a man aged 45-60 years in good health and CMV-seronegative. Sequencing input: PBMCs. The CDR3 DNA reads TGTGCCAGCAGCAAGGGAGAAGTGAGCGGGGAGCTGTTTTTT. It codes for CASSKGEVSGELFF.